This TCR beta chain derives from a study of neoadjuvant anti-PD-1 for oral cavity cancer (dated by TCRdb to about 2021). Background for the entire study: Patients mostly received three to four biweekly doses of nivolumab at 3 mg/kg before curative-intent surgical resection. The parent correlative cohort included around twelve patients, with an approximately 33% response rate. For patients who did not progress, a fourth nivolumab dose was given around day 43, followed by definitive surgical resection on days 50-56. Responders were defined as patients with complete response, partial response or stable disease by RECIST 1.1; non-responders were defined as patients with progression.

PBMC libraries used mostly roughly 500 ng of input genomic DNA for deep sequencing, with six replicates per sample. TCRbeta libraries were prepared with the immunoSEQ hsTCRbeta kit according to the manufacturer's instructions. The finished libraries were brought together in one pool at approximately 3 nM, which was then read using an Illumina NovaSeq 6000 S4 flow cell. The authors processed their data as follows. Raw data preprocessing and quality control were performed with the immunoSEQ Analyzer. The analysis was restricted to productive rearrangements, with each unique CDR3 amino acid sequence defining a clonotype. Repertoire clonality was estimated as the Gini-Simpson index, which was computed with the R package tcR. Student's t test was used to compare Gini indices, and Pearson correlation was used to assess associations with tumor size change. TCRdb provides this immuneACCESS table in a form limited to in-frame rearrangements. Some clones are lacking; in checked studies, under half of them reflect an unresolved V gene, and why the rest are absent is not known. D and trimming come from the DNA, and the V and J calls and clone size come from that table. The sample has about 42,000 clones on record, roughly 77% of them singletons. The top ten constitute about 5% of the sample.

Taken from cysteine to phenylalanine, the CDR3 has 17 residues. Of all the DNA, just the CDR3 is kept, 51 bases in frame from base 1. Clipping removes 4 bases from V and 0 bases from J, with 6 as the unmatched junction base count. The CDR1 and CDR2 encoded by the germline V gene (reference sequence) are LNHDA and SQIVND. The time point label, read with the paper, signifies: after neoadjuvant nivolumab, at surgical resection. The patients had newly diagnosed stage II-IVA oral cavity squamous cell carcinoma and had not received any prior systemic or radiation treatment. Everyone in the cohort had locally advanced, HPV-negative oral cavity squamous cell carcinoma. Peripheral blood mononuclear cells were analyzed directly, without maintenance or expansion in culture. Samples came from a longitudinal correlative study of a single-arm phase II trial of neoadjuvant nivolumab in oral cavity squamous cell carcinoma. Genomic DNA-based TCRbeta sequencing was performed on subject-matched pre- and post-treatment PBMCs and tumors from three responders and three non-responders. Peripheral blood mononuclear cells were collected before nivolumab treatment and were collected again after treatment, at the time of surgery. The Maxwell RSC DNA from Cells kit was used to extract genomic DNA from PBMCs.

The paper's findings and limits, for the study overall: Within PBMCs, T cell clonality (Gini index) was significantly higher in non-responders than responders after neoadjuvant nivolumab. A higher pretreatment blood Treg/Th17 ratio correlated with both higher pretreatment blood TCRbeta clonality and lower post-treatment tumor TCRbeta clonality. Only a few patients per response group were included in the TCR analyses, and the authors called for validation in larger cohorts.

This clone was seen a few times. This receptor's antigen is unknown. Within one base of it there is no much larger clone, and no base qualities were kept. The sample in question was PBMCs, obtained after nivolumab (anti-PD-1) treatment. The TCR sequence derives from a person aged 40 to 85 with oral cavity squamous cell carcinoma. The chain employs TRBV19 and TRBJ1-4; the junction holds 9 bases that match TRBD1. The CDR3 region has the sequence CASSTPGQGSTNEKLFF. The DNA is TGTGCCAGTAGTACTCCGGGACAGGGATCAACTAATGAAAAACTGTTTTTT.